The 5 T cell receptor beta chains below come from one sample, sequenced in a study of blood T cell repertoires in COVID-19. The method was immunoSEQ multiplex PCR; TCRdb's version includes in-frame clones alone and lacks a portion of them. The sample holds roughly 200,000 clones, roughly nine tenths seen once. The sequencing input was PBMCs or T cells enriched from blood (not recorded which). All receptors come from a woman between 40 and 55 years old with acute COVID-19.

The genes are TRBV29-1 and TRBJ2-1; D not resolved. Trimming stripped 7 bases from V and 0 bases from J, with 10 bases between. Germline CDR1 and CDR2: SQVTM and ANQGSEA. The CDR3 sequence is 13 residues long. The CDR3 bases are TGCAGCGGCCAACACAGCTCCTACAATGAGCAGTTCTTC. This codes for CSGQHSSYNEQFF.

The chain uses TRBV3-1 (or the pseudogene TRBV3-2) and TRBJ2-3; a weak D match, TRBD2 (6 bases). The germline V gene encodes CDR1 LGHDT and CDR2 YNNKEL (reference sequence). V lost 2 bases and J 0 bases, leaving 15 bases between the germline ends. This CDR3 comprises 17 residues. CDR3 in amino acids: CASSQYRVAASTDTQYF. The DNA of the CDR3 is TGTGCCAGCAGCCAATATAGAGTAGCGGCTAGCACAGATACGCAGTATTTT.

V is TRBV7-3 and J is TRBJ2-1; 7 nucleotides match TRBD2. The CDR3 has 13 amino acids. Germline V gene lookup returns CDR1 SGHTA and CDR2 FQGTGA. Trimming removed 5 bases from V and 10 bases from J; junction bases left unmatched: 8. CDR3 region: CASSPGLGAEQFF. As DNA, the CDR3 is TGTGCCAGCAGCCCAGGACTAGGGGCAGAGCAGTTCTTC.

The chain has TRBV5-1 and TRBJ1-2; no definite D call. Per the germline V gene, CDR1 is SGHRS and CDR2 is YFSETQ. The ends were cut back, 7 bases at V and 5 bases at J, with 12 bases in the middle. This CDR3 spans 12 amino acids. This CDR3 is CASAPEFYGYTF. The CDR3 DNA follows: TGCGCCAGCGCTCCGGAGTTTTATGGCTACACCTTC.

J is TRBJ1-2 and V is TRBV28; D is unclear. V was cut by 2 bases and J by 4 bases, with 5 bases left in between. Germline V gives CDR1 MDHEN, CDR2 SYDVKM. CDR3 length: 12 amino acids. CDR3 bases: TGTGCCAGCAGTTTAAAAGCCTATGGCTACACCTTC. Amino acids: CASSLKAYGYTF.